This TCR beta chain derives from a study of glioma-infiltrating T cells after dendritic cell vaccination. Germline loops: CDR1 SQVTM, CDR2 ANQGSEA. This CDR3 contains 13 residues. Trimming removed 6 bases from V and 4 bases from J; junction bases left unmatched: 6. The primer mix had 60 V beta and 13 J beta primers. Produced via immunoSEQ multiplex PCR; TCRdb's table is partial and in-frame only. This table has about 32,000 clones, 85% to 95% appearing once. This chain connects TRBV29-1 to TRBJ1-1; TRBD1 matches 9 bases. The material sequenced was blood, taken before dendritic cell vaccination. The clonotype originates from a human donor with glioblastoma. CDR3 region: CSVLGQGITEAFF. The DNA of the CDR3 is TGCAGCGTCTTAGGACAGGGGATCACTGAAGCTTTCTTT. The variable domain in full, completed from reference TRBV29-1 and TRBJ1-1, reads SAVISQKPSRDICQRGTSLTIQCQVDSQVTMMFWYRQQPGQSLTLIATANQGSEATYESGFVIDKFPISRPNLTFSTLTVSNMSPEDSSIYLCSVLGQGITEAFFGQGTRLTVV.